The 20 T cell receptor beta chains listed next were all sequenced from one sample in a study of blood T cell repertoires in COVID-19. The table came from immunoSEQ multiplex PCR; TCRdb's copy has only in-frame clones and leaves some out. The data contain tens of thousands of clones, 83% of them seen just once; the ten biggest clones take up approximately 7%. The source material was peripheral blood. These receptors came from a man aged 25 to 45 with COVID-19, enrolled during active disease.

This clone has just one count. The V call is TRBV6-1, the J call TRBJ2-5, with 8 nucleotides matching TRBD1. The length of the CDR3 is 15 residues. Germline V gene sequence: CDR1 MNHNS, CDR2 SASEGT. Trimming removed 1 base from V and 4 bases from J; junction bases left unmatched: 5. CDR3 DNA sequence: TGTGCCAGCAGTGAAGGGACAGGGTTATTAGAGACCCAGTACTTC. It translates to CASSEGTGLLETQYF.

This clone turned up a few times. The chain couples TRBV4-3 to TRBJ2-7; D is unclear. The CDR3 totals 14 residues. CDR1 is LGHNA, CDR2 YSLEER, per germline. The V gene lost 0 bases and the J gene lost 1 base, with 7 bases spanning the gap. CDR3 loop: CASSQDFRSYEQYF. The CDR3, as DNA: TGCGCCAGCAGCCAAGATTTCAGGTCCTACGAGCAGTACTTC.

The chain has TRBV19 and TRBJ1-1; TRBD1 matches at 10 bases. J was trimmed by 3 bases and V by 7 bases; bases with no gene match: 17. The CDR3 contains 18 residues. Germline V gene sequence: CDR1 LNHDA, CDR2 SQIVND (reference sequence). The CDR3 region has the DNA TGTGCCAGTACCGAGATTACCGGGACAGGGGTCCGGCACACTGAAGCTTTCTTT. Translating it yields CASTEITGTGVRHTEAFF.

The V and J genes are TRBV20-1 and TRBJ2-1; 7 bases map to TRBD2. The V gene end was trimmed by 6 bases and the J gene end by 10 bases; junction bases not matched to a gene: 6. The CDR3 totals 11 residues. In germline, CDR1 is DFQATT, CDR2 SNEGSKA (reference sequence). CDR3 nucleotide sequence: TGCAGTGCCATACTAGCGAGGGAGCAGTTCTTC. The encoded protein is CSAILAREQFF.

CDR3 coding DNA: TGTGCCAGCAGCCCCAAGCCCGCGGGGGCAGGGGAGACCCAGTACTTC. Translation: CASSPKPAGAGETQYF. The V and J genes are TRBV11-2 and TRBJ2-5; D possibly corresponds to TRBD2 (7 bases). The CDR3 is 16 residues long. Trimming pared 5 bases from V and 5 bases from J, leaving 21 bases between. The germline gives CDR1 SGHAT, CDR2 FQNNGV.

This chain joins TRBV7-2 and TRBJ2-1; 9 bases are shared with TRBD2. The CDR3 length is 15 residues. Germline CDR1 and CDR2: SGHTA and FQGNSA. V shed 0 bases, J shed 3 bases, and the junction held 0 bases outside the gene matches. CDR3 region: CASSLAAGGYNEQFF. The CDR3 DNA reads as TGTGCCAGCAGCTTAGCAGCGGGAGGCTACAATGAGCAGTTCTTC.

The J gene is TRBJ2-4, the V gene TRBV3-1 (or the pseudogene TRBV3-2), with 9 nucleotides matching TRBD2. With V trimmed by 6 bases and J by 3 bases, 9 bases remained unmatched. There are 16 residues in the CDR3. Germline lookup yields CDR1 LGHDT and CDR2 YNNKEL (reference sequence). The chain's CDR3 is CASRSNSGRGKNIQYF. In DNA, the CDR3 is TGTGCCAGCAGGTCAAATAGCGGGAGAGGCAAAAACATTCAGTACTTC.

The chain joins TRBV29-1 to TRBJ2-1; D is perhaps TRBD2 (5 bases). The CDR3 spans 11 residues. V was pared by 6 bases and J by 10 bases, with 13 bases between. Germline CDR1 reads SQVTM; CDR2 reads ANQGSEA. The CDR3 DNA sequence: TGCAGCGTCCCAACTAGGAAAGAGCAGTTCTTC. Amino acids: CSVPTRKEQFF.

The chain has TRBV5-8 and TRBJ1-5; D not resolved. CDR3 size: 14 residues. The V end lost 6 bases, the J end lost 2 bases, and 12 bases lay between the germline ends. Germline V CDR1 and CDR2: SGHTS, YDEGEE. The DNA for the CDR3 is TGTGCCAGCAACGTCGGGGTGGGCAATCAGCCCCAGCATTTT. Translating gives CASNVGVGNQPQHF.

This clone turned up a few times. The rearrangement uses TRBV19 and TRBJ2-7; 8 bases agree with TRBD1. The CDR3 has 14 residues. The V gene end was trimmed by 8 bases and the J gene end by 4 bases; junction bases not matched to a gene: 10. Germline CDR1 LNHDA, CDR2 SQIVND (reference sequence). CDR3 residues: CASSRTGNPYEQYF. The CDR3 DNA reads TGTGCCAGTTCCCGGACAGGGAACCCTTACGAGCAGTACTTC.

This chain's CDR3 is CASSSRDRGSNQPQHF. The CDR3 coding sequence is TGTGCCAGCAGTTCGCGGGACAGGGGTAGCAATCAGCCCCAGCATTTT. The V and J genes are TRBV27 and TRBJ1-5; TRBD1 matches at 10 bases. CDR1 is MNHEY and CDR2 is SMNVEV in the germline V gene (reference sequence). This CDR3 is 16 amino acids long. With V trimmed by 4 bases and J by 0 bases, 3 bases remained unmatched.

A few counts support this clone. The gene calls are TRBV3-1 (or the pseudogene TRBV3-2) and TRBJ1-5; TRBD1 matches at 9 bases. The J segment lost 1 base and the V segment lost 3 bases, leaving 1 base of the junction unmatched. CDR1 is LGHDT, CDR2 YNNKEL, per germline (reference sequence). The CDR3 totals 15 residues. In DNA, the CDR3 is TGTGCCAGCAGCCAGGGGACAGGGAGCAATCAGCCCCAGCATTTT. This translates into CASSQGTGSNQPQHF.

V usage is TRBV5-1 and J usage is TRBJ2-7, with 11 bases fitting TRBD2. With V trimmed by 4 bases and J by 3 bases, 3 bases remained unmatched. The germline V gene encodes CDR1 SGHRS and CDR2 YFSETQ. The CDR3 runs to 14 residues. In nucleotides, the CDR3 is TGCGCCAGCAGCCCGGGACTAGCGGACTACGAGCAGTACTTC. Encoded protein: CASSPGLADYEQYF.

The chain carries TRBV28 and TRBJ1-1, with 8 bases matching TRBD1. V gave up 3 bases and J gave up 3 bases; unmatched junction bases: 3. In germline, CDR1 is MDHEN, CDR2 SYDVKM. This CDR3 spans 14 amino acids. The CDR3 reads CASSFQGADTEAFF. CDR3 sequence (DNA): TGTGCCAGCAGTTTTCAGGGGGCTGACACTGAAGCTTTCTTT.

This clone was seen more than once but under ten times. The chain carries TRBV29-1 and TRBJ2-7; maybe TRBD1 (6 bases). V was trimmed by 7 bases and J by 7 bases, leaving 17 bases between them. The CDR3 is 12 residues long. Germline CDR1 is SQVTM and CDR2 is ANQGSEA. The CDR3: CSGRGVGKEQYF. The CDR3 coding sequence is TGCAGCGGCAGGGGAGTAGGGAAGGAGCAGTACTTC.

The chain joins TRBV7-2 to TRBJ1-2, with D maybe TRBD1 (6 bases). The V gene's germline CDR1 is SGHTA and CDR2 FQGNSA. Trimming removed 3 bases from V and 7 bases from J, with 12 bases in between. The CDR3 spans 13 residues. The CDR3 nucleotides read TGTGCCAGCAGCTTCGGGGGGCGCCGTGGCTACACCTTC. It yields the protein CASSFGGRRGYTF.

The V gene is TRBV7-9, the J gene TRBJ2-1; D unclear. The CDR3 spans 12 residues. Per the germline V gene, CDR1 is SEHNR and CDR2 is FQNEAQ (reference sequence). Trimming pared 4 bases from V and 12 bases from J, leaving 13 bases between. The CDR3 protein is CASSSGTRPQFF. The DNA of the CDR3 is TGTGCCAGCAGCTCCGGAACGAGGCCGCAGTTCTTC.

This clone was seen once. The V and J genes are TRBV4-3 and TRBJ2-2, with D possibly being TRBD2 (5 bases). Germline CDR1 is LGHNA and CDR2 is YSLEER. Trimming left V 1 base short and J 7 bases short, with 16 bases between. The CDR3 has 16 residues. The chain's CDR3 is CASSQGRAPGDGELFF. CDR3 DNA sequence: TGCGCCAGCAGCCAAGGCCGAGCCCCCGGGGACGGGGAGCTGTTTTTT.

V is TRBV4-1 and J is TRBJ2-3; the match to TRBD2 covers 10 bases. Germline assignment: CDR1 MGHRA and CDR2 YSYEKL. This CDR3 contains 16 residues. The ends lost 0 bases at V and 4 bases at J; junction bases unmatched: 4. CDR3 amino acids: CASSQDSAGGADTQYF. As DNA, the CDR3 is TGCGCCAGCAGCCAAGATTCAGCGGGAGGGGCAGATACGCAGTATTTT.

The CDR3 protein is CASSYKPRGRAEAFF. CDR3 DNA sequence: TGTGCCAGCAGTTACAAACCCAGGGGGCGCGCTGAAGCTTTCTTT. The chain has TRBV6-5 and TRBJ1-1; TRBD1 matches 8 bases. From germline, CDR1 is MNHEY and CDR2 SVGAGI. The CDR3 is 15 amino acids. V was pared by 2 bases and J by 6 bases, with 8 bases of the junction left unmatched.